The rows below give T cell receptor beta chains drawn from one sample of a study of cytomegalovirus exposure and HLA in healthy donors. Clones were read by immunoSEQ multiplex PCR, and TCRdb kept only the in-frame ones, dropping some. Of about 36,000 clones listed, more than 50% are singletons. Specimen: PBMCs. The receptors stem from a woman aged 40 to 50 in good health and CMV-seropositive. Each CDR3 is given with its conserved first and last residue. D genes are given only for firm matches. Size is omitted from some rows. Given values are once, few, many or a class for expanded clones.

TRBD1	NA	TRBJ2-5	TRBV19	CASSIDRGRGTQYF	TGTGCCAGTAGTATAGACAGGGGGAGAGGGACCCAGTACTTC
NA	once	TRBJ1-5	TRBV4-1	CASSQGGWSQPQHF	TGCGCCAGCAGCCAGGGCGGGTGGAGTCAGCCCCAGCATTTT
TRBD1	NA	TRBJ2-3	TRBV7-9	CASSLLGTAETQYF	TGTGCCAGCAGCTTACTAGGGACAGCCGAAACGCAGTATTTT
TRBD2	NA	TRBJ2-2	TRBV7-2	CASSRGGRSGELFF	TGTGCCAGCAGTCGGGGGGGCCGGTCCGGGGAGCTGTTTTTT
NA	NA	TRBJ1-2	TRBV7-9	CASSLEGVYGYTF	TGTGCCAGCAGCTTAGAGGGGGTGTATGGCTACACCTTC
NA	NA	TRBJ1-2	TRBV25-1	CASREASWFSGYTF	TGTGCCAGCAGGGAAGCGTCTTGGTTTTCCGGCTACACCTTC
TRBD2	NA	TRBJ2-1	TRBV27	CATSRGTSTTEQFF	TGTGCCACCTCTAGAGGGACTAGCACTACTGAGCAGTTCTTC
NA	NA	TRBJ1-2	TRBV18	CASSPSGGVLYGYTF	TGTGCCAGCTCACCATCCGGGGGAGTGTTGTATGGCTACACCTTC
TRBD1	NA	TRBJ2-1	TRBV5-1	CASSLGQGREQFF	TGCGCCAGCAGCTTGGGACAGGGACGTGAGCAGTTCTTC
NA	NA	TRBJ1-2	TRBV2	CASSERGLIGYTF	TGTGCCAGCAGTGAAAGGGGCTTGATCGGCTACACCTTC
NA	few	TRBJ1-1	TRBV4-3	CASSQDWRNTEAFF	TGCGCCAGCAGCCAAGATTGGAGGAACACTGAAGCTTTCTTT
NA	NA	TRBJ2-5	TRBV30	CAWSVWTAQETQYF	TGTGCCTGGAGTGTATGGACAGCCCAAGAGACCCAGTACTTC
NA	NA	TRBJ2-3	TRBV7-9	CASSLAAGWDTQYF	TGTGCCAGCAGCTTAGCTGCGGGGTGGGATACGCAGTATTTT
NA	few	TRBJ2-5	TRBV6-5	CASSPGGRFTETQYF	TGTGCCAGCAGTCCCGGGGGGCGGTTTACCGAGACCCAGTACTTC
NA	NA	TRBJ1-1	TRBV21-1	CASSKAGGGMNTEAFF	TGTGCCAGCAGCAAAGCCGGAGGAGGGATGAACACTGAAGCTTTCTTT
NA	NA	TRBJ1-2	TRBV12-1	CASSFGGQGANYGYTF	TGTGCCAGCAGCTTTGGCGGACAGGGAGCTAACTATGGCTACACCTTC
NA	NA	TRBJ1-3	TRBV30	CALQGNSGNTIYF	TGTGCCTTACAGGGCAACTCTGGAAACACCATATATTTT
NA	few	TRBJ1-1	TRBV18	CASSPGAKVQGSEAFF	TGTGCCAGCTCCCCTGGGGCAAAAGTTCAGGGCAGTGAAGCTTTCTTT
TRBD1	NA	TRBJ1-6	TRBV10-3	CAISRGQGVDSPLHF	TGTGCCATCAGTAGAGGACAGGGGGTGGATTCACCCCTCCACTTT
NA	NA	TRBJ2-2	TRBV19	CASSIAAGKELFF	TGTGCCAGTAGTATAGCGGCAGGGAAGGAGCTGTTTTTT
NA	NA	TRBJ1-2	TRBV30	CAWSDSQGYTF	TGTGCCTGGAGTGATTCCCAGGGCTACACCTTC
NA	few	TRBJ1-2	TRBV6-1	CASTLAANYGYTF	TGTGCCAGCACCCTTGCGGCTAACTATGGCTACACCTTC
NA	NA	TRBJ1-2	TRBV5-5	CASSTSSADSRF	TGTGCCAGCAGCACCTCATCGGCGGACAGCCGATTC
NA	NA	TRBJ2-7	TRBV5-1	CASSDRSSYEQYF	TGCGCCAGCAGCGACAGGAGTTCCTACGAGCAGTACTTC
TRBD1	few	TRBJ1-1	TRBV7-2	CASSRTGNEAFF	TGTGCCAGCAGCCGGACAGGGAATGAAGCTTTCTTT
NA	NA	TRBJ1-5	TRBV5-6	CASSSQGNSNQPQHF	TGTGCCAGCAGCTCTCAGGGGAATAGCAATCAGCCCCAGCATTTT
NA	NA	TRBJ1-1	TRBV10-3	CATRGYGSRGTEAFF	TGTGCCACCAGGGGATATGGGAGTCGGGGCACTGAAGCTTTCTTT
TRBD1	NA	TRBJ1-6	TRBV7-3	CASSPRGTDNSPLHF	TGTGCCAGCAGCCCACGGGGGACAGATAATTCACCCCTCCACTTT
NA	NA	TRBJ1-1	TRBV5-4	CASSLRVSSGEAFF	TGTGCCAGCAGCCTGAGGGTCTCATCAGGTGAAGCTTTCTTT
NA	NA	TRBJ2-5	TRBV2	CASSRNGPDETQYF	TGTGCCAGCAGTCGCAATGGGCCAGACGAGACCCAGTACTTC
NA	NA	TRBJ1-5	TRBV7-2	CASSLELQPQHF	TGTGCCAGCAGCTTAGAACTTCAGCCCCAGCATTTT
NA	once	TRBJ2-1	TRBV19	CASSRAGEQFF	TGTGCCAGTAGCAGGGCTGGTGAGCAGTTCTTC
TRBD1	NA	TRBJ1-4	TRBV5-6	CASSLTGATNEKLFF	TGTGCCAGCAGCCTGACAGGGGCAACTAATGAAAAACTGTTTTTT
NA	NA	TRBJ1-6	TRBV5-1	CASSLTANSPLHF	TGCGCCAGCAGCTTGACAGCTAATTCACCCCTCCACTTT
NA	NA	TRBJ1-3	TRBV2	CASSESVNSGNTIYF	TGTGCCAGCAGTGAATCGGTGAACTCTGGAAACACCATATATTTT
NA	NA	TRBJ2-2	TRBV7-2	CASSFQGTTGELFF	TGTGCCAGCAGCTTTCAGGGGACCACCGGGGAGCTGTTTTTT
NA	NA	TRBJ1-4	TRBV15	CATSRDLAGNEKLFF	TGTGCCACCAGCAGAGATCTCGCAGGGAATGAAAAACTGTTTTTT
TRBD1	NA	TRBJ1-1	TRBV19	CASSGQGMNTEAFF	TGTGCCAGTAGCGGACAGGGTATGAACACTGAAGCTTTCTTT
TRBD1	NA	TRBJ1-1	TRBV19	CATRDRANTEAFF	TGTGCCACCCGGGACAGGGCTAACACTGAAGCTTTCTTT
NA	few	TRBJ2-1	TRBV5-4	CASSLDGVYSYNEQFF	TGTGCCAGCAGCTTGGATGGTGTCTACTCCTACAATGAGCAGTTCTTC
NA	NA	TRBJ1-2	TRBV14	CASSYDSYGYTF	TGTGCCAGCAGCTATGACAGTTATGGCTACACCTTC
TRBD1	NA	TRBJ1-6	TRBV4-1	CASSQVQGQPNSPLHF	TGCGCCAGCAGCCAAGTCCAGGGACAGCCGAATTCACCCCTCCACTTT